This T cell receptor (beta chain) appears in the sequencing data of a study of T-cell reconstitution after alpha-beta-depleted transplantation in children. V lost 6 bases and J lost 2, with 14 bases in between. The germline V gene has CDR1 MDHEN and CDR2 SYDVKM. CDR3 length: 15 residues. Preparing the TCRbeta library involved the use of unique molecular identifiers. MiXCR was run by TCRdb on the PCR reads, yielding one entry per CDR3 protein. The sample has 400,000 to 450,000 distinct CDR3 sequences, approximately 42% seen once. Findings and limits, study-wide: T-cell counts and diversity at one year post-transplant came mainly from newly produced T cells. Reported findings indicate that, about two months after transplant, alpha-beta T cells came from several hundred expanded clones, which were derived from non-depleted graft cells. Recipient T cells and thymic progenitors that survived were the source of the high TCRbeta diversity seen at day 60 in some patients.

A note on this clonotype: Its antigen is as yet unknown.

Source: PBMCs, taken before TCRalphabeta/CD19-depleted stem cell transplant. The TCR originated in a girl aged 2-10 years with aplastic anemia, due to receive a stem cell transplant. The chain is built from TRBV28 and TRBJ2-1; perhaps TRBD2 as D (5 bases). In nucleotides, the CDR3 is TGTGCCAGCAGCCCCGCGGCGGGCCCCTACAATGAGCAGTTCTTC. Translated: CASSPAAGPYNEQFF.